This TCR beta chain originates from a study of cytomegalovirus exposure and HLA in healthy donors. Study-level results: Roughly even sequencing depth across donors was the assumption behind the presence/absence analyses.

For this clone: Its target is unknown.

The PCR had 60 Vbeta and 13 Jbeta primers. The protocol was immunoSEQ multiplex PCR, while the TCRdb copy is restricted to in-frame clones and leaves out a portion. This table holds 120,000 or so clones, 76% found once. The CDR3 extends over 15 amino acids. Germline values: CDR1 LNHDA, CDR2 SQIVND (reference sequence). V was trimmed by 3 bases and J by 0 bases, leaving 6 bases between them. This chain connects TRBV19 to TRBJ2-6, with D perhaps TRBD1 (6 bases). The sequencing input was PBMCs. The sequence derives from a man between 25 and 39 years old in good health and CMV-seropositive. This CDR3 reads CASSMDSSGANVLTF. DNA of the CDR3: TGTGCCAGTAGTATGGACAGCTCTGGGGCCAACGTCCTGACTTTC.